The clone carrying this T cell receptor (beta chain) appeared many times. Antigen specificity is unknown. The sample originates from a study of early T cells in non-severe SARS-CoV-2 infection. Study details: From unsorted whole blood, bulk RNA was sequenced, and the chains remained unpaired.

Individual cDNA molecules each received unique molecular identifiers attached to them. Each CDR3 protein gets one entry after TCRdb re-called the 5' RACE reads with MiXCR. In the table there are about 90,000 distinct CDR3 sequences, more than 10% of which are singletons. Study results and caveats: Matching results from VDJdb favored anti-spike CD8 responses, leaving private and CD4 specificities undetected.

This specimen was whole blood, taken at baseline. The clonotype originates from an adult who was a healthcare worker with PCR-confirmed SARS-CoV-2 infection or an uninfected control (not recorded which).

CDR3 coding DNA: TGCAGTGCTAGAGATGACGGGAGGGCCAGCTTAAACATTCAGTACTTC. As protein: CSARDDGRASLNIQYF. The V call is TRBV20-1, the J call TRBJ2-4; 8 bases line up with TRBD2. Germline V gene lookup returns CDR1 DFQATT and CDR2 SNEGSKA (reference sequence). The length of the CDR3 is 16 residues. V dropped 0 bases and J dropped 6; count of bases not matched to a gene: 10.